This T cell receptor (beta chain) came from a study of cytomegalovirus exposure and HLA in healthy donors. Study-level findings and limits: DRB1 had the most TCR associations and HLA-C the fewest, a later analysis found, with rates varying by HLA locus.

Both 60 Vbeta primers and 13 Jbeta primers went into the PCR. Study processing details: The authors later counted roughly 87 million unique TCR beta chains, roughly 10 million of them shared. Generated by immunoSEQ multiplex PCR, the TCRdb table keeps only in-frame clones and is missing some. That table is the source of V, J and clone size, and D and trimming were worked out from the DNA. The top ten hold about 2.3% of the sample, which has 150,000 to 160,000 clones, approximately 85% seen once. Worth noting for this clone: Its antigen is unknown.

The TCR comes from a woman in her late teens or twenties in good health and CMV-seronegative. What was sequenced was PBMCs.

The CDR3 region is CSVESGTDTQYF. CDR3 nucleotide sequence: TGCAGCGTTGAATCGGGGACAGATACGCAGTATTTT. The gene calls are TRBV29-1 and TRBJ2-3, with a tentative D call TRBD2 (5 bases). The V end lost 2 bases, the J end lost 3 bases, and 6 bases lay between the germline ends. The CDR3 extends over 12 amino acids. Germline lookup yields CDR1 SQVTM and CDR2 ANQGSEA.